A single sample gave rise to the 7 T cell receptor beta chains below, sequenced in a study of blood T cell repertoires in COVID-19. Repertoires were generated with immunoSEQ multiplex PCR, while TCRdb's copy carries only in-frame clones and drops some. The repertoire holds some 330,000 clones, with just over 85% as singletons. The specimen was PBMCs or T cells enriched from blood (not recorded which). Every receptor here comes from a man aged 30 to 39 who had recovered from COVID-19.

The rearrangement uses TRBV5-4 and TRBJ1-4; 8 bases line up with TRBD1. CDR3 length equals 14 residues. Per germline, CDR1 SGHNT and CDR2 YYREEE (reference sequence). V lost 1 base and J lost 7; bases outside the gene matches: 3. Written as DNA, the CDR3 is TGTGCCAGCAGCTTGCAGGGGGCGCCTGAAAAACTGTTTTTT. Its translation is CASSLQGAPEKLFF.

The chain uses TRBV6-1 and TRBJ2-1, with a tentative D call TRBD2 (6 bases). The V gene's germline CDR1 is MNHNS and CDR2 SASEGT. V lost 3 bases and J lost 8, with 17 bases in between. The CDR3 is made up of 15 amino acids. The CDR3 nucleotides read TGTGCCAGCAGTGAGCGGTTGGCGGGGCAGGATGAGCAGTTCTTC. Translation gives CASSERLAGQDEQFF.

The V call is TRBV19, the J call TRBJ2-1; 7 bases are a match to TRBD2. The germline gives CDR1 LNHDA, CDR2 SQIVND (reference sequence). CDR3 length: 15 residues. Trimming removed 8 bases from V and 5 bases from J; junction bases left unmatched: 12. This chain's CDR3 is CASRTRAPFNNEQFF. The CDR3 bases are TGTGCCAGTCGGACTAGAGCGCCTTTTAACAATGAGCAGTTCTTC.

This chain uses TRBV18 with TRBJ2-7, with a tentative D call TRBD2 (6 bases). Germline V gene lookup returns CDR1 KGHSH and CDR2 LQKENI. Trimming left V 6 bases short and J 3 bases short, with 12 bases between. CDR3 length equals 13 residues. CDR3 coding DNA: TGTGCCAGCTCTCCGGGACTTCTCTACGAGCAGTACTTC. It codes for CASSPGLLYEQYF.

The chain couples TRBV7-9 to TRBJ2-7, with 9 bases identical to TRBD1. The V and J ends lost 5 bases and 1 base, in that order; junction bases with no gene match: 9. CDR1 and CDR2 from the germline V gene are SEHNR and FQNEAQ (reference sequence). The CDR3 runs 16 residues. The CDR3 nucleotides are TGTGCCAGCAGCCCCAGAACGGACAGGGGTTCCTACGAGCAGTACTTC. Its translation: CASSPRTDRGSYEQYF.

The V gene is TRBV12-5, the J gene TRBJ1-2, with a tentative D call TRBD1 (5 bases). The CDR3 is 18 residues long. Germline CDR1 LGHNT, CDR2 FRNRAP. V shed 0 bases and J shed 2 bases, with 19 bases lying between them. The DNA for the CDR3 is TGTGCTAGTGGTTTGGTACCAGGGCAGATGAGTTTCAACTATGGCTACACCTTC. Translation: CASGLVPGQMSFNYGYTF.

The chain employs TRBV9 and TRBJ2-1, with D perhaps matching TRBD2 (6 bases). Trimming shortened V by 4 bases and J by 10 bases, and 18 bases separated the two germline ends. CDR1 is SGDLS and CDR2 is YYNGEE in the germline V gene. There are 14 residues in the CDR3. The DNA for the CDR3 is TGTGCCAGCAGCTCCCGGACTAAGACAATGGAGCAGTTCTTC. It is translated as CASSSRTKTMEQFF. The full variable domain, its missing parts supplied by reference TRBV9 and TRBJ2-1, is DSGVTQTPKHLITATGQRVTLRCSPRSGDLSVYWYQQSLDQGLQFLIQYYNGEERAKGNILERFSAQQFPDLHSELNLSSLELGDSALYFCASSSRTKTMEQFFGPGTRLTVL.